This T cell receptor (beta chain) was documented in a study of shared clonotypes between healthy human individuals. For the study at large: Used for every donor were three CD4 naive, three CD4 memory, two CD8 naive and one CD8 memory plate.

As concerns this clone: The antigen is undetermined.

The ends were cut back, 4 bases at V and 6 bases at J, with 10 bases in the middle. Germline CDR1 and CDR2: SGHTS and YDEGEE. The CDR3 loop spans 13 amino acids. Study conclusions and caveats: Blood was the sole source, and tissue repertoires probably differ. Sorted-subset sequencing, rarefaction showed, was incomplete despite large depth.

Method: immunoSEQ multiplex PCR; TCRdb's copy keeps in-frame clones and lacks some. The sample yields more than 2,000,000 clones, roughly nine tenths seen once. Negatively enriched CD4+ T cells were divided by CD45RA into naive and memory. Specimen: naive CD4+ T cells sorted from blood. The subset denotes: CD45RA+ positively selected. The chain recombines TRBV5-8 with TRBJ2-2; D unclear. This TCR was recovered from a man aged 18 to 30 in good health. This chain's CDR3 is CASSPNSAGELFF. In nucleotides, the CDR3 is TGTGCCAGCAGCCCCAACTCCGCCGGGGAGCTGTTTTTT.